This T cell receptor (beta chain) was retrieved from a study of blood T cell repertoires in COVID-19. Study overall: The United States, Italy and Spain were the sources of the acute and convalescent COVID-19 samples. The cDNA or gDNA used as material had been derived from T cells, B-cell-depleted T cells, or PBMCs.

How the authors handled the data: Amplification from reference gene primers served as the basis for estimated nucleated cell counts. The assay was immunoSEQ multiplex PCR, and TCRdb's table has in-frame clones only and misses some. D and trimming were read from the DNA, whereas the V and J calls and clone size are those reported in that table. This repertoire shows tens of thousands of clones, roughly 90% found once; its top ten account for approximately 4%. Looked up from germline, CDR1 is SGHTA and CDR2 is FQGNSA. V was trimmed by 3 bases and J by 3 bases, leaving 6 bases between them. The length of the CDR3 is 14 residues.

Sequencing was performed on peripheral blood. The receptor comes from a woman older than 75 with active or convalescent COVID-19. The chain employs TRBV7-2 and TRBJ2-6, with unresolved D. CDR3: CASSFLRGANVLTF. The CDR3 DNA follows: TGTGCCAGCAGCTTTCTTCGTGGGGCCAACGTCCTGACTTTC.